This T cell receptor (beta chain) was recovered during a study of T cell responses to AZD1222 COVID-19 vaccine. Study conclusions and caveats: Every sample of the repertoires postdated the peak T cell response. Among vaccine-associated CD4 TCRs, coverage spanned spike, with dominance at 160-218 and 743-854. Within unmutated variant regions lay the reported targets of nearly half of spike-specific TCRs. Seropositive AZD1222 recipients at baseline numbered only five or six.

Germline trimming cut 3 bases from V and 2 bases from J; bases unmatched to any gene: 0. In germline, CDR1 is MGHRA, CDR2 YSYEKL. The CDR3 is 15 amino acids. The method was immunoSEQ multiplex PCR; TCRdb's version includes in-frame clones alone and lacks a portion of them. The sample has approximately 80,000 clones, 80% seen once. Worth noting for this clone: The antigen remains unidentified.

V and J are TRBV4-1 and TRBJ1-4; TRBD1 matches at 10 bases. This clonotype was sampled from an adult in good health. The sequences come from peripheral blood, collected on day 0 of AZD1222 vaccination. DNA of the CDR3: TGCGCCAGCAGCCAGGGACAGGGGACTAATGAAAAACTGTTTTTT. Its protein product is CASSQGQGTNEKLFF.